Shown below are 4 T cell receptor beta chains from a single sample sequenced in a study of blood T cell repertoires in COVID-19. Profiling relied on immunoSEQ multiplex PCR, and the TCRdb table lists in-frame clones only, not all of them. The table shows 200,000 to 300,000 clones, with 70% to 90% occurring only once. The sample consisted of peripheral blood. These receptors were taken from a man aged 45-60 years with acute or convalescent COVID-19.

This clone appeared once. V and J are TRBV27 and TRBJ1-3; unclear D gene. The CDR3 spans 14 residues. The germline V and J ends were trimmed by 5 bases and 4 bases, with 12 bases remaining between them. In germline, CDR1 is MNHEY, CDR2 SMNVEV (reference sequence). The CDR3 nucleotides are TGTGCCAGCAGTCCAATACTCAACGGAAACACCATATATTTT. Translation gives CASSPILNGNTIYF.

This chain uses TRBV5-1 with TRBJ1-1; 11 bases align to TRBD1. CDR3 size: 16 residues. Germline V gene sequence: CDR1 SGHRS, CDR2 YFSETQ. V shed 1 base, J shed 5 bases, and the junction held 7 bases outside the gene matches. The CDR3 spells CASSLFGGQGATEAFF. CDR3 DNA: TGCGCCAGCAGCTTGTTCGGTGGACAGGGGGCGACTGAAGCTTTCTTT.

The rearrangement uses TRBV9 and TRBJ2-2, with D possibly TRBD1 on 6 matching bases. This CDR3 is built from 15 residues. CDR1 is SGDLS and CDR2 is YYNGEE in the germline V gene. V was shortened by 4 bases and J by 4 bases, with 14 bases between the two germline ends. The CDR3 loop reads CASSSSGTSTGELFF. Here the CDR3 DNA reads TGTGCCAGCAGCTCATCCGGGACAAGCACCGGGGAGCTGTTTTTT.

CDR3 region: CASSADSTYGYTF. Here the CDR3 DNA reads TGTGCCAGCAGCGCAGACAGTACCTATGGCTACACCTTC. The rearrangement uses TRBV9 and TRBJ1-2; D might be TRBD1 (5 bases). The CDR3 covers 13 residues. From germline, CDR1 is SGDLS and CDR2 YYNGEE. With 3 bases removed from V and 4 bases from J, the gap between germline ends came to 10 bases.